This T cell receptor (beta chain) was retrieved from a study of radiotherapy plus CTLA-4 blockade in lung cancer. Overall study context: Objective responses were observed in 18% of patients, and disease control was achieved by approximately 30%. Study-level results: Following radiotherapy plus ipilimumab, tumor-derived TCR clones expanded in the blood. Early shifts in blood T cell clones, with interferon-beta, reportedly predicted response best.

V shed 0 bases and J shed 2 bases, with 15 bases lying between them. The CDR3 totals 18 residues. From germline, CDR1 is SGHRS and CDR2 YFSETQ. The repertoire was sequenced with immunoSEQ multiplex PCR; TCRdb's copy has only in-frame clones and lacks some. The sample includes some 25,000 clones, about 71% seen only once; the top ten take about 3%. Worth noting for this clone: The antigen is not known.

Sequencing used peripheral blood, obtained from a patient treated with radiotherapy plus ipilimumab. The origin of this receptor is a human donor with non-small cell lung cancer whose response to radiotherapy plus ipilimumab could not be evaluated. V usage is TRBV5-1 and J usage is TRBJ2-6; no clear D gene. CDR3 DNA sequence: TGCGCCAGCAGCTTGGACCCCACTGTGAGCCCTGGGGCCAACGTCCTGACTTTC. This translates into CASSLDPTVSPGANVLTF.